These T cell receptor beta chains were read from a single sample in a study of shared clonotypes between healthy human individuals. Sequencing used immunoSEQ multiplex PCR; TCRdb keeps in-frame clones, though not all of them. This sample carries over a million clones, 70% to 80% of them seen once, and the ten largest clones take around 1.5%. The material sequenced was memory CD4+ T cells sorted from blood. The receptors here all came from a man in his late teens or twenties in good health. CDR3s include the opening cysteine and the closing phenylalanine or tryptophan. The order of the fields is V gene, J gene, D gene, clone size, CDR3 protein, CDR3 DNA. The D gene is left open where the match is weak. Expanded clones are given a class, and other clones once, few, many or no size at all.

>TRBV5-4|TRBJ1-6|NA|NA
CASSHGDAYNSPLHF
TGTGCCAGCAGTCACGGGGACGCCTATAATTCACCCCTCCACTTT
>TRBV25-1|TRBJ2-4|NA|NA
CASSPDLAKNIQYF
TGTGCCAGCAGTCCAGATTTAGCCAAAAACATTCAGTACTTC
>TRBV10-3|TRBJ2-3|NA|NA
CASRGGGGGDTQYF
TGTGCCAGCCGAGGAGGGGGGGGCGGAGATACGCAGTATTTT
>TRBV5-1|TRBJ2-7|TRBD1|NA
CASSSSLGQGHSYEQYF
TGCGCCAGCAGCTCGTCTTTGGGACAGGGGCACTCCTACGAGCAGTACTTC
>TRBV7-2|TRBJ2-7|NA|once
CASSHDPLSDYGYF
TGTGCCAGCAGTCACGACCCCCTCAGTGATTACGGGTACTTC
>TRBV10-3|TRBJ1-4|TRBD1|NA
CAISERQGVGEKLFF
TGTGCCATCAGTGAGCGGCAGGGGGTGGGTGAAAAACTGTTTTTT
>TRBV10-3|TRBJ2-7|NA|NA
CAISSGTEYEQYF
TGTGCCATCAGCTCCGGGACGGAGTACGAGCAGTACTTC
>TRBV28|TRBJ1-5|NA|NA
CASSSPEGGNQPQHF
TGTGCCAGCAGTTCGCCTGAGGGGGGTAATCAGCCCCAGCATTTT
>TRBV7-2|TRBJ2-7|NA|NA
CASSLQGGPVYEQYF
TGTGCCAGCAGCTTACAAGGGGGTCCCGTCTACGAGCAGTACTTC
>TRBV11-2|TRBJ2-3|NA|NA
CASSRDPGAARAQYF
TGTGCCAGCAGCAGAGACCCAGGGGCTGCCCGGGCGCAGTATTTT
>TRBV5-1|TRBJ1-6|NA|few
CASSLGQINSPLHF
TGCGCCAGCAGCTTGGGGCAGATTAATTCACCCCTCCACTTT